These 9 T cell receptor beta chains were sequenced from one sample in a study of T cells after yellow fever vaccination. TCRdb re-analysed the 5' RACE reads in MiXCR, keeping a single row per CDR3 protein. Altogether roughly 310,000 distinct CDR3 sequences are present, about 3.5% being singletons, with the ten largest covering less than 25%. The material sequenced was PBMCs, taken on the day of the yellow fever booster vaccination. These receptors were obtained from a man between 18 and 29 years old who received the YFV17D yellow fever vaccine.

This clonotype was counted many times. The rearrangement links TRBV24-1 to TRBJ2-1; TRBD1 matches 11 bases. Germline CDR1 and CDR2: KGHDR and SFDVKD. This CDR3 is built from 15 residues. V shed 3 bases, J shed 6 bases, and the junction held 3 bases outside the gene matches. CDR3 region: CATSDPGTGGNEQFF. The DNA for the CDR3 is TGTGCCACCAGTGATCCGGGGACAGGGGGCAATGAGCAGTTCTTC.

The CDR3 spells CASSNLTDSNQPQHF. For the CDR3, the DNA is TGTGCCAGCAGCAACCTGACGGATAGCAATCAGCCCCAGCATTTT. The V call is TRBV7-3, the J call TRBJ1-5; D ambiguous. CDR3 length equals 15 residues. CDR1 is SGHTA, CDR2 FQGTGA, per germline. Trimming left V 5 bases short and J 0 bases short, with 11 bases between.

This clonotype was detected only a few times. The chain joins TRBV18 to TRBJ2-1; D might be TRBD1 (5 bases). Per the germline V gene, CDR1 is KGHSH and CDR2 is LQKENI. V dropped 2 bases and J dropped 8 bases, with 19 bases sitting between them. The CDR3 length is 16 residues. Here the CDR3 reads CASSPGQVRAGDEQFF. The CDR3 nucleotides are TGTGCCAGCTCACCAGGGCAGGTCAGGGCTGGCGATGAGCAGTTCTTC.

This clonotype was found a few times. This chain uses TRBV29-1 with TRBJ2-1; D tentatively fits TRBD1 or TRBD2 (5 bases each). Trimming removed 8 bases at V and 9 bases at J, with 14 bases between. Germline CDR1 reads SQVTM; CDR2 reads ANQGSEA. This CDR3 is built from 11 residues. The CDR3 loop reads CSSNRGAEQFF. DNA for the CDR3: TGCAGCTCTAATCGGGGCGCTGAGCAGTTCTTC.

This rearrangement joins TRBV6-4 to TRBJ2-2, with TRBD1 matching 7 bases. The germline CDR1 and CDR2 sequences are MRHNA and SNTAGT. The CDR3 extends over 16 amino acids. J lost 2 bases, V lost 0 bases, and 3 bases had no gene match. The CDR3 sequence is CASSDSGQVNTGELFF. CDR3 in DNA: TGTGCCAGCAGTGACTCTGGACAGGTTAACACCGGGGAGCTGTTTTTT.

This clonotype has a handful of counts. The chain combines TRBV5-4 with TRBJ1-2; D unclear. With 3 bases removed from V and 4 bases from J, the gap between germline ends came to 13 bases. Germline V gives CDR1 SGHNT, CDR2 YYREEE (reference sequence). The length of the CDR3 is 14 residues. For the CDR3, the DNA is TGTGCCAGCAGCTCACATGGAACGACCTATGGCTACACCTTC. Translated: CASSSHGTTYGYTF.

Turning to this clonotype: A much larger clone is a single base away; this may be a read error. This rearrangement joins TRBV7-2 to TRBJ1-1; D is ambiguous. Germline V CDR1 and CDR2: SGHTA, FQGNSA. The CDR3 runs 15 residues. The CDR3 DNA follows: TGTGACAGCAGCCAAAGCTACAGTGGGTTAACTGAAGCTTTCTTT. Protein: CDSSQSYSGLTEAFF.

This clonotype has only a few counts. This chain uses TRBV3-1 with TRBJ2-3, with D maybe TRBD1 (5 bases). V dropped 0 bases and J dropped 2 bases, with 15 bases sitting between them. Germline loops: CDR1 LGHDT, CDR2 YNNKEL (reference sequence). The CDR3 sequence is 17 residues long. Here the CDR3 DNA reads TGTGCCAGCAGCCAAGAGCGGTGGGGCGGAAACACAGATACGCAGTATTTT. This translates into CASSQERWGGNTDTQYF.

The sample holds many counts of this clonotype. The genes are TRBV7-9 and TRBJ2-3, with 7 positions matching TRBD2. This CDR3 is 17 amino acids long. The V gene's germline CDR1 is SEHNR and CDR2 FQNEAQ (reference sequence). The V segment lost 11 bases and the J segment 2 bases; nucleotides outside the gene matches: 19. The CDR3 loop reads CAGLTPPSGVTTDTQYF. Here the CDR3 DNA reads TGTGCCGGCCTGACCCCCCCGAGCGGGGTTACCACAGATACGCAGTATTTT. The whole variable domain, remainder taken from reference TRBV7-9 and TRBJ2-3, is DTGVSQNPRHKITKRGQNVTFRCDPISEHNRLYWYRQTLGQGPEFLTYFQNEAQLEKSRLLSDRFSAERPKGSFSTLEIQRTEQGDSAMYLCAGLTPPSGVTTDTQYFGPGTRLTVL.